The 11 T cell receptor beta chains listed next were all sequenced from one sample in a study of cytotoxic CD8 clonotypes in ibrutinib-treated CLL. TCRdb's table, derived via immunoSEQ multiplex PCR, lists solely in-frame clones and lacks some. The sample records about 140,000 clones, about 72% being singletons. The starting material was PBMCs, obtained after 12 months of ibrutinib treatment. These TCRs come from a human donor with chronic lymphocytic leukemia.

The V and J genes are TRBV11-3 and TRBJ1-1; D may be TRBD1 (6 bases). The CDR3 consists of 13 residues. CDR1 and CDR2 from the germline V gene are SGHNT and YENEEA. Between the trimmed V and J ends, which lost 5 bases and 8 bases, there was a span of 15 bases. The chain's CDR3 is CASSLMRGGEAFF. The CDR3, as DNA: TGTGCCAGCAGCCTGATGAGGGGGGGAGAAGCTTTCTTT. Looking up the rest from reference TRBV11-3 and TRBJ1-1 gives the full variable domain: EAGVVQSPRYKIIEKKQPVAFWCNPISGHNTLYWYLQNLGQGPELLIRYENEEAVDDSQLPKDRFSAERLKGVDSTLKIQPAELGDSAVYLCASSLMRGGEAFFGQGTRLTVV.

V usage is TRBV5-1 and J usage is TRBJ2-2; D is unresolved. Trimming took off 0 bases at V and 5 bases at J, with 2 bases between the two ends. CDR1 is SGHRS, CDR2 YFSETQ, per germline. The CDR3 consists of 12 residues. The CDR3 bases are TGCGCCAGCAGCTTGGAAACCGGGGAGCTGTTTTTT. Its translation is CASSLETGELFF.

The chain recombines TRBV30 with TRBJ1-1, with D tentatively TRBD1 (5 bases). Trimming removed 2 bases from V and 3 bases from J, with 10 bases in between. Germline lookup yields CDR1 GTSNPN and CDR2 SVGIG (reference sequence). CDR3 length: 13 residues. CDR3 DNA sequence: TGTGCCTGGAGTTTGGGAGGGGACACTGAAGCTTTCTTT. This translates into CAWSLGGDTEAFF.

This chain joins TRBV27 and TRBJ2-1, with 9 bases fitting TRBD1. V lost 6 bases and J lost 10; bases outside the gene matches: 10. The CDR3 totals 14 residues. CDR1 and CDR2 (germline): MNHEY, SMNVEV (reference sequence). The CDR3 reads CASRSRTGAWEQFF. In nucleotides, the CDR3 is TGTGCCAGCAGATCCAGGACAGGGGCTTGGGAGCAGTTCTTC.

CDR3 protein: CASSPRHEQYF. The CDR3 nucleotides are TGTGCCAGCAGCCCACGGCACGAGCAGTACTTC. This chain links TRBV11-2 with TRBJ2-7, with D unclear. Trimming pared 5 bases from V and 5 bases from J, leaving 7 bases between. Germline V gives CDR1 SGHAT, CDR2 FQNNGV. The CDR3 totals 11 residues.

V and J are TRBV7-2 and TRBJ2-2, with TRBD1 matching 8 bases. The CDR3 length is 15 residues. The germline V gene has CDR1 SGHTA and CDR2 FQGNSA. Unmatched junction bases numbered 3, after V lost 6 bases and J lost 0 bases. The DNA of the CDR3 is TGTGCCAGCAGACAGACAGGGGCGAACACCGGGGAGCTGTTTTTT. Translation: CASRQTGANTGELFF.

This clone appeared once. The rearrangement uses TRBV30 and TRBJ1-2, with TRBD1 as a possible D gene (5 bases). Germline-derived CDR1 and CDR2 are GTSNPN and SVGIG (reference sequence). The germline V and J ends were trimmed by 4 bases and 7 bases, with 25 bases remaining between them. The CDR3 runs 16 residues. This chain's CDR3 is CAWNTWGTQKEAGYTF. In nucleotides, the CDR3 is TGTGCCTGGAACACCTGGGGGACCCAAAAAGAGGCTGGCTACACCTTC.

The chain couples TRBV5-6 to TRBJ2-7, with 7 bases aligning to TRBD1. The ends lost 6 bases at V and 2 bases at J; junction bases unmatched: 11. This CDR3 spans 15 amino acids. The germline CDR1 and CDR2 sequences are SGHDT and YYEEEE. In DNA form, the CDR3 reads TGTGCCAGCACCACTCTGGGACAGCTAACCTACGAGCAGTACTTC. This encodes CASTTLGQLTYEQYF.

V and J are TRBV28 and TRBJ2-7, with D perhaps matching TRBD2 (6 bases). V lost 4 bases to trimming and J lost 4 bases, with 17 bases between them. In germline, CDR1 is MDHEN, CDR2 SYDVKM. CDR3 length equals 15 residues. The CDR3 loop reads CASSSPMSGGYEQYF. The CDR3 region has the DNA TGTGCCAGCAGTTCTCCCATGTCCGGGGGTTACGAGCAGTACTTC.

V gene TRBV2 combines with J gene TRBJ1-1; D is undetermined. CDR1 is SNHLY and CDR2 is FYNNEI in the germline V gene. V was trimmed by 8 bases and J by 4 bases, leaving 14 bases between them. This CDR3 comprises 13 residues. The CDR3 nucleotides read TGTGCCAGCGAGCAGGTTCGGGGCACTGAAGCTTTCTTT. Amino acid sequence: CASEQVRGTEAFF.

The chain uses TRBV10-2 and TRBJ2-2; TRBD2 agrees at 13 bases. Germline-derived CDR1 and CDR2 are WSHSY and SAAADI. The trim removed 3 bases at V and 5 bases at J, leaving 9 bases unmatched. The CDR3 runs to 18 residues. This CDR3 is CASSENPGLAGKTGELFF. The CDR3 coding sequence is TGCGCCAGCAGTGAAAATCCGGGACTAGCGGGGAAGACCGGGGAGCTGTTTTTT.